This T cell receptor beta chain was profiled in a study of cytomegalovirus exposure and HLA in healthy donors. PCR employed 60 Vbeta and 13 Jbeta primers. Produced via immunoSEQ multiplex PCR; TCRdb's table is partial and in-frame only. The repertoire holds around 120,000 clones, about 59% seen once, with around 3.9% in the top ten. The germline V gene has CDR1 SEHNR and CDR2 FQNEAQ (reference sequence). Trimming took 6 bases from V and 4 from J, leaving 10 bases between them. This CDR3 is 12 amino acids long. This rearrangement joins TRBV7-9 to TRBJ2-7, with D tentatively TRBD2 (6 bases). This TCR was sampled from a man aged 25 to 40 in good health and CMV-seropositive. The sequenced sample was PBMCs. The CDR3 loop reads CASRGLKYEQYF. The CDR3 nucleotides are TGTGCCAGCAGGGGACTCAAATACGAGCAGTACTTC.